This TCR beta chain was recorded in a study of patients and donors after allogeneic stem cell transplantation (TCRdb year 2020). This clonotype appeared a few times. No antigen is known for it. No quality values exist for individual bases; no much larger clone is one base distant. Library prep was done by RT-PCR. Data came from a NextSeq 550. The public reads were reanalyzed by TCRdb: fastp trimming at Q25, MiXCR alignment, in-frame beta chains only. Every CDR3 protein is listed once, alongside the most common genes and DNA of its rows. The sample yields roughly 180,000 distinct CDR3 sequences; around two fifths were counted once. The top ten clones comprise around 35% of the sample. The CDR3 runs 13 residues from the cysteine to the phenylalanine. Of the read, only the CDR3 DNA is kept; its 39 bases are in frame from base 1. V and J lose 10 bases and 1 base, and a span of 13 bases separates them.

The receptor was derived from a human donor who was either an allogeneic HSCT recipient or a stem cell or donor lymphocyte infusion donor (not recorded which). It is not recorded whose cells these are; they may come from a transplant donor. The sequence joins TRBV12-3 or TRBV12-4 to TRBJ1-1; the D gene is unclear. Sequenced material: blood, either unsorted or a sorted T cell fraction (not recorded which). The CDR3 has the sequence CATPFGRNTEAFF. The DNA sequence is given as TGTGCCACCCCTTTTGGCCGGAACACTGAAGCTTTCTTT.